Sequencing of this TCR beta chain was carried out in a study of cytomegalovirus exposure and HLA in healthy donors. Across the study: Among about 400 genotyped donors, around 80% fell in the Caucasian-associated ancestry cluster. General study results and limits: A missense DCLRE1C variant was associated with V- and J-gene trimming of TCR beta chains in a later analysis, and an independent cohort replicated the association.

On this clone itself: The antigen remains unidentified.

Germline V lookup: CDR1 MNHNS, CDR2 SASEGT. This CDR3 comprises 15 residues. V dropped 2 bases and J dropped 8 bases, with 15 bases sitting between them. PCR used 60 Vbeta primers and 13 Jbeta primers. Only in-frame clones appear in the TCRdb table, and some are missing; sequencing was by immunoSEQ multiplex PCR. The repertoire holds fewer than 60,000 clones, with approximately 80% as singletons. This TCR was recovered from a woman aged 40 to 49 in good health and CMV-seropositive. Sequenced material: PBMCs. This chain joins TRBV6-1 and TRBJ1-4; TRBD1 is a possible D gene (5 bases). The CDR3 bases are TGTGCCAGCAGTGAACGGCGCAGGGAGGGAGAAAAACTGTTTTTT. Amino acids: CASSERRREGEKLFF.